This T cell receptor beta chain was recorded in a study of OX40 agonist ivuxolimab in advanced cancers. About the study as a whole: The costimulatory receptor OX40 (CD134) was targeted by ivuxolimab, a fully human IgG2 agonistic monoclonal antibody. Intravenous ivuxolimab was administered to patients every 2 weeks at six dose levels: 0.01, 0.1, 0.3, 1.5, 3 and 10 mg/kg. Of the roughly 52 dose-escalation patients, hepatocellular carcinoma was present in 19, melanoma in around 15, renal cell carcinoma in 9 and head and neck cancer in 9. The dose-escalation cohort was about 87% male with a mean age of about 60 years, ranging from 23 to 79. Patients were allowed to have had prior anti-PD-1, anti-PD-L1 or anti-CTLA-4 therapy, and more than 35% of the dose-escalation patients had been treated with checkpoint inhibitors. Partial responses occurred in three dose-escalation patients: two with cutaneous melanoma and one with hepatocellular carcinoma. The purpose of peripheral TCRbeta sequencing was to test whether ivuxolimab changed TCR sequence diversity and led to clonal T-cell expansion. The paper covers the monotherapy dose-escalation part of the phase I ivuxolimab trial, which included N of about 50 patients. Study-wide conclusions, independent of this receptor: After ivuxolimab, CD8+ T cells had more expanded clones than CD4+ T cells on average. In the 0.1-3.0 mg/kg groups, partial responders had among the lowest normalized peripheral clonal expansion, particularly in CD8+ T cells. Low levels of normalized T-cell clonal expansion were also seen in some patients who did not respond. At doses of 0.1 to 3.0 mg/kg, clonal expansion of both CD4+ and CD8+ blood T cells was observed from baseline to week 6. Antigen specificity was not determined for the clonally expanded peripheral T cells.

Patients with a history of autoimmune disease or receiving systemic immunosuppression were excluded from the trial. Peripheral blood for TCR sequencing was collected from all dose cohorts at baseline, on cycle 4 day 1, and on cycle 7 day 1. Samples were obtained from an open-label, multicenter, first-in-human phase I dose-escalation trial of ivuxolimab. Adults with locally advanced or metastatic head and neck squamous cell, hepatocellular, melanoma or renal cell carcinoma were enrolled in the trial. Before TCR sequencing, CD4+ and CD8+ T cells were separately sorted from peripheral blood. As concerns this clone: Its binding antigen is unknown. Nothing much larger sits one base from this clone, and base qualities are not available.

To sequence the TCRbeta CDR3 region, genomic DNA was isolated from the sorted cells. The immunoSEQ Assay was used to sequence the TCRbeta CDR3 regions. As stored in TCRdb, this immuneACCESS dataset retains in-frame rearrangements with V and J assigned. A fraction of the clones does not appear; measured against another copy, unresolved V genes explain less than half of the discrepancy, and the remainder lacks a known reason. This sample is represented by some 14,000 clones; roughly three quarters of them were singletons. The ten largest make up approximately 15% of the sample. The sequence was obtained from an adult with an advanced solid tumor such as melanoma, head and neck, liver or kidney cancer. The sample was CD4+ or CD8+ T cells sorted from blood, taken in a trial of the OX40 agonist ivuxolimab.

Here is the DNA: TGTGCCAGCAAAGCCGACACTTGGACAGCCAATAACGAGCAGTACTTC. It encodes CASKADTWTANNEQYF. The chain uses TRBV27 and TRBJ2-7; 6 matching bases give a weak D call of TRBD1. V and J are truncated by 7 bases and 5 bases respectively, leaving an intervening sequence of 24 bases. Taken from the germline V gene (reference sequence), the CDR1 and CDR2 loops are MNHEY and SMNVEV. The CDR3 holds 16 amino acids from the cysteine to the phenylalanine. Left in the record is the CDR3 DNA by itself, 48 bases read in frame from the first base.